This T cell receptor beta chain originates from a study of blood T cell repertoires in COVID-19. Study-wide background: T cells, B-cell-depleted T cells, or PBMCs supplied cDNA or gDNA.

Assay: immunoSEQ multiplex PCR; the TCRdb copy retains only in-frame clones and omits some. The sample shows over 200,000 clones, roughly 76% of them seen only once. Sequencing was performed on peripheral blood. The clonotype comes from a human donor in a cohort sampled during active COVID-19.

Written as DNA, the CDR3 is TGTGCCAGCAGTCCATCGACAGGGGGAGGGTATGGCTACACCTTC. Amino acid sequence: CASSPSTGGGYGYTF. The chain recombines TRBV28 with TRBJ1-2; 9 bases line up with TRBD1. This CDR3 has 15 amino acids. Germline values: CDR1 MDHEN, CDR2 SYDVKM. Trimming removed 5 bases from V and 5 bases from J; junction bases left unmatched: 9.